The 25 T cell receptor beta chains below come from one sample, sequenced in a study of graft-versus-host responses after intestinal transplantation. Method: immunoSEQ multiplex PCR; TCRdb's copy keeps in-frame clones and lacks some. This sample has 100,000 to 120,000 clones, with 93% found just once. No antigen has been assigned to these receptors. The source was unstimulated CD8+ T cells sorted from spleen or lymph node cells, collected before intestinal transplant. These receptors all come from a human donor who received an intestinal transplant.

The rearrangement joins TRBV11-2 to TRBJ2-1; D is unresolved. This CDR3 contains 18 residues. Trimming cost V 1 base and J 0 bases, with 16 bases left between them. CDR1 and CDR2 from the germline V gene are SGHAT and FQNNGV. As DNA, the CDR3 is TGTGCCAGCAGCTTAGGCTTAAGGCAGCTTAGCTCCTACAATGAGCAGTTCTTC. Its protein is CASSLGLRQLSSYNEQFF.

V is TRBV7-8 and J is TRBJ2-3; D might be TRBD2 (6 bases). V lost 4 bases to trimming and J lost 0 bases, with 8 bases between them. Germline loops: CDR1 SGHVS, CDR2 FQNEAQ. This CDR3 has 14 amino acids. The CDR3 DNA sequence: TGTGCCAGCAGCTCCGGGACTAGCACAGATACGCAGTATTTT. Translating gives CASSSGTSTDTQYF.

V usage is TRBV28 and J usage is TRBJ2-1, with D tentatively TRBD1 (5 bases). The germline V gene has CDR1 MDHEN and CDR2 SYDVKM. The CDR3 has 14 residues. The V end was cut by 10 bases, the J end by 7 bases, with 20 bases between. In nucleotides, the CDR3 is TGTGCCACCGTTTCCAGAGCCTCAGGGAATGAGCAGTTCTTC. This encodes CATVSRASGNEQFF.

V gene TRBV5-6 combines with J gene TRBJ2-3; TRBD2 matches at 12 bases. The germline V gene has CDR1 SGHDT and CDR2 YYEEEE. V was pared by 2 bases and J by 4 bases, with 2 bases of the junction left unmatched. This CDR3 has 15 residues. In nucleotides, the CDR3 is TGTGCCAGCAGCTTACTAGCGGGAGGTCCAGATACGCAGTATTTT. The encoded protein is CASSLLAGGPDTQYF.

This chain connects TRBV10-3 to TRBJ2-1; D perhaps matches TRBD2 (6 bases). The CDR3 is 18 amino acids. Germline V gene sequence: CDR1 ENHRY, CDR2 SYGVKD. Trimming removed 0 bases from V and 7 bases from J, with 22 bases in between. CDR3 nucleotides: TGTGCCATCAGTGAGTCGAATAAACTAGCCTGGGGCTTAAATGAGCAGTTCTTC. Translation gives CAISESNKLAWGLNEQFF.

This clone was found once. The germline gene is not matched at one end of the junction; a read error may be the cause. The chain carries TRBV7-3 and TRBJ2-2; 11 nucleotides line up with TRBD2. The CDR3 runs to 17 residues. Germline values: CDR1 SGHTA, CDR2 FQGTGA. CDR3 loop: CASSSKTSGIPIGGLFF. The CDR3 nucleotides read TGTGCCAGCAGCTCTAAGACTAGCGGGATTCCGATAGGGGGGCTGTTTTTT. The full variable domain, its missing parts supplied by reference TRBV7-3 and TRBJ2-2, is GAGVSQTPSNKVTEKGKYVELRCDPISGHTALYWYRQSLGQGPEFLIYFQGTGAADDSGLPNDRFFAVRPEGSVSTLKIQRTERGDSAVYLCASSSKTSGIPIGGLFFGEGSRLTVL.

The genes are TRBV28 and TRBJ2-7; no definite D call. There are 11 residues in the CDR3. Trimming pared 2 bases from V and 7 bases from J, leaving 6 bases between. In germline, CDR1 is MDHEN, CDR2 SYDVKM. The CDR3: CASSLVGEQYF. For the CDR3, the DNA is TGTGCCAGCAGTTTAGTAGGGGAGCAGTACTTC.

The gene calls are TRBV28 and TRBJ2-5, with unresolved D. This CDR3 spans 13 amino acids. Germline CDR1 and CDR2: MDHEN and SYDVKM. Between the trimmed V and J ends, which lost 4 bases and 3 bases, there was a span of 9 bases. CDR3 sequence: CASSSLAEETQYF. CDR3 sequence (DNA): TGTGCCAGCAGTTCCCTTGCGGAAGAGACCCAGTACTTC.

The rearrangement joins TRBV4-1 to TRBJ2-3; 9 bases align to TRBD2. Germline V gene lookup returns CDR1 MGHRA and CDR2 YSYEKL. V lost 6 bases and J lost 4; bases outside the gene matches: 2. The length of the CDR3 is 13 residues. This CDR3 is CASRGLAPDTQYF. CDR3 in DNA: TGCGCCAGCAGGGGACTAGCTCCAGATACGCAGTATTTT.

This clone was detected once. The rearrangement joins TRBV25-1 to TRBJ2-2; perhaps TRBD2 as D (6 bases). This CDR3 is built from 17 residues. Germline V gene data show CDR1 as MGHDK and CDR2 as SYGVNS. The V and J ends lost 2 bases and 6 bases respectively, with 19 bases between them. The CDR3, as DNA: TGTGCCAGCAGTGAAAAAAAGGGGACTTTAAACGCCGGGGAGCTGTTTTTT. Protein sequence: CASSEKKGTLNAGELFF.

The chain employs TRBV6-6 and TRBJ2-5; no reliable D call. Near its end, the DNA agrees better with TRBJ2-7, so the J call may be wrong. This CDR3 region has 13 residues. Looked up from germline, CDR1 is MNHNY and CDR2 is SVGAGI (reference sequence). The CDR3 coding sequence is TGTGCCAGCAGTTACTCTTCCGGTCACGAGCAGTACTTC. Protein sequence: CASSYSSGHEQYF.

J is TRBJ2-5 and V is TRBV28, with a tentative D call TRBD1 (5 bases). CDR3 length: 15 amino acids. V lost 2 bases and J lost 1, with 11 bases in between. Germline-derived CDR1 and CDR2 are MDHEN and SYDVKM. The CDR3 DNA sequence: TGTGCCAGCAGTTTACTCCAGGACACCCAAGAGACCCAGTACTTC. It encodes CASSLLQDTQETQYF.

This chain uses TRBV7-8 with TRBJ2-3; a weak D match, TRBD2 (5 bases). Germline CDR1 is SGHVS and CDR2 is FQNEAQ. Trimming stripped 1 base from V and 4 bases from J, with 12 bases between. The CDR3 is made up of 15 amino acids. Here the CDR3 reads CASSLDVGDADTQYF. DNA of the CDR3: TGTGCCAGCAGCTTAGACGTGGGAGACGCAGATACGCAGTATTTT.

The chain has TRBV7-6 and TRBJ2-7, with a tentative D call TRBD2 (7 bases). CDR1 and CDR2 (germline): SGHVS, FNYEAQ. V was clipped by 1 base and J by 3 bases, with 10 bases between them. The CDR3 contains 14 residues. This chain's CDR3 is CASSLGEGGYEQYF. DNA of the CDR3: TGTGCCAGCAGCTTAGGGGAGGGGGGCTACGAGCAGTACTTC.

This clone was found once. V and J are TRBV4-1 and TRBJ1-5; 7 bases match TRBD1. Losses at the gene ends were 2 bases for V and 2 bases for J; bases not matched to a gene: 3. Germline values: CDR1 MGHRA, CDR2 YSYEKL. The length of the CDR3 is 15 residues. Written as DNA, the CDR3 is TGCGCCAGCAGCCAAAGCGACAGGGGCAATCAGCCCCAGCATTTT. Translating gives CASSQSDRGNQPQHF.

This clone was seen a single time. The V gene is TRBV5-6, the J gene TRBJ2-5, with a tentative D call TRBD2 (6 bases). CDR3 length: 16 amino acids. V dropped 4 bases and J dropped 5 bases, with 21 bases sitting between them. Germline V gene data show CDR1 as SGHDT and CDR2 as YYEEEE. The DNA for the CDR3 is TGTGCCAGCAGCGGGGGGAGGCGGGTGGGGCCGGAGACCCAGTACTTC. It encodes CASSGGRRVGPETQYF.

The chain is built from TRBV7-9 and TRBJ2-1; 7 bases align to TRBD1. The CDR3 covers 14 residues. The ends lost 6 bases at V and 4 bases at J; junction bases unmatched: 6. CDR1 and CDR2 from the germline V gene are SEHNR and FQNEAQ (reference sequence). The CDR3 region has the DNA TGTGCCAGCAGGTTCGGGACAGCATACAATGAGCAGTTCTTC. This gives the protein CASRFGTAYNEQFF.

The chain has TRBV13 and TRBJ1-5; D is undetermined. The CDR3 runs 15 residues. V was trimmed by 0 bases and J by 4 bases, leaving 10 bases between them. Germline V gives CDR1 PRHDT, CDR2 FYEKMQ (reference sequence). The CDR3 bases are TGTGCCAGCAGCTTAGGGCGGGGAGGTAATCAGCCCCAGCATTTT. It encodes CASSLGRGGNQPQHF.

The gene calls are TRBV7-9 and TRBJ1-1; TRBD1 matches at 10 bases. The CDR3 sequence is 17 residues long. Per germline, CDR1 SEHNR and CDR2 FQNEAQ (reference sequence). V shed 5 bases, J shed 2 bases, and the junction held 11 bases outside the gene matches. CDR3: CASSLPGGQGFNTEAFF. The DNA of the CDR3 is TGTGCCAGCAGCCTACCCGGGGGACAGGGGTTTAACACTGAAGCTTTCTTT.

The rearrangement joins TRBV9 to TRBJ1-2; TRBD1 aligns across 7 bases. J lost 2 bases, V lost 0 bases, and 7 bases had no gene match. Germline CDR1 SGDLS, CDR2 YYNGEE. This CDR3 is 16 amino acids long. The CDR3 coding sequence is TGTGCCAGCAGCGTAGCTGACAGGGACCTAAACTATGGCTACACCTTC. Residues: CASSVADRDLNYGYTF.

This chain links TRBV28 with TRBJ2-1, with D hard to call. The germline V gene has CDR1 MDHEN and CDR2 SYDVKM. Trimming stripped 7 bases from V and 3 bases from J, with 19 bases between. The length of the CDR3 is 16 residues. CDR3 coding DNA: TGTGCCAGCAATGAGCACCGGGTTACCCTCTACAATGAGCAGTTCTTC. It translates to CASNEHRVTLYNEQFF.

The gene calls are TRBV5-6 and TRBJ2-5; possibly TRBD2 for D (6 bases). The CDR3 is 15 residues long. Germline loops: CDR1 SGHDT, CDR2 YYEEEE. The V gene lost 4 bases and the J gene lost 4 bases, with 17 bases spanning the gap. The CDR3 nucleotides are TGTGCCAGCAGCCAGACCTCGAGCGGGTCAGAGACCCAGTACTTC. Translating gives CASSQTSSGSETQYF.

CDR3 sequence: CASSESRNPYEQYF. In DNA, the CDR3 is TGCGCCAGCAGTGAGTCGAGGAACCCCTACGAGCAGTACTTC. This sequence joins TRBV10-1 and TRBJ2-7; D not certain. The CDR3 has 14 residues. V lost 0 bases and J lost 2, with 8 bases in between. Germline CDR1 WNHNN, CDR2 SYGVQD (reference sequence).

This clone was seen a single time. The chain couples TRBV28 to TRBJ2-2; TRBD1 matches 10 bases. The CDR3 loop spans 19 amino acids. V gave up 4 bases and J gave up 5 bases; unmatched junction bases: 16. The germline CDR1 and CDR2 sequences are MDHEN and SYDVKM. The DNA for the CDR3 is TGTGCCAGCAGTTCCCCGGGACAGGGGTATCGAGTGGGTACCGGGGAGCTGTTTTTT. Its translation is CASSSPGQGYRVGTGELFF.

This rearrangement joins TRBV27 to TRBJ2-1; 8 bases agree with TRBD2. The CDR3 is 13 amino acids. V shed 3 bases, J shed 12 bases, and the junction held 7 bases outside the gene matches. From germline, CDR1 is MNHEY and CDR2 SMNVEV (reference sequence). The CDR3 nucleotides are TGTGCCAGCAGTTTCGGGTCGGGAGGGGTGCAGTTCTTC. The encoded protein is CASSFGSGGVQFF.